A selection of T cell receptor beta chains follows, all from one sample in a study of OX40 agonist ivuxolimab in advanced cancers. Repertoires were generated with immunoSEQ multiplex PCR, while TCRdb's copy carries only in-frame clones and drops some. Here the sample spans approximately 40,000 clones, around 88% being singletons. The sequencing used CD4+ or CD8+ T cells sorted from blood, collected in a trial of the OX40 agonist ivuxolimab. The source is an adult with an advanced solid tumor such as melanoma, head and neck, liver or kidney cancer. CDR3s include the opening cysteine and the closing phenylalanine or tryptophan. Each record gives: V gene, J gene, CDR3 protein.

>TRBV4-2|TRBJ2-7
CASSQDLAGAPSYEQYF
>TRBV4-1|TRBJ2-7
CASSQTSDGSYEQYF
>TRBV27|TRBJ2-7
CASSLGLDYEQYF
>TRBV7-9|TRBJ2-1
CASSAHNEQFF
>TRBV6-5|TRBJ2-7
CASSYGGGEQYF
>TRBV28|TRBJ2-3
CASTTAGGHPTDTQYF
>TRBV10-2|TRBJ2-7
CASSASGGPYEQYF
>TRBV7-6|TRBJ2-3
CASSPGTRTDTQYF
>TRBV28|TRBJ2-1
CATKYRGSYNEQFF
>TRBV29-1|TRBJ2-7
CSVVPGLAAYEQYF
>TRBV11-1|TRBJ2-3
CASSLDLVSTDTQYF
>TRBV27|TRBJ2-3
CAGSLGSPTDTQYF
>TRBV5-5|TRBJ2-7
CASTLLRDTYEQYF
>TRBV30|TRBJ2-5
CAWSDLKTQYF
>TRBV19|TRBJ2-7
CASSIGQGADEQYF
>TRBV7-9|TRBJ2-7
CASSLTRPSYEQYF
>TRBV28|TRBJ2-3
CASSPLPRGHPGTDTQYF
>TRBV6-5|TRBJ1-2
CASSYNDRVYYGYTF
>TRBV7-9|TRBJ2-7
CASSLELGEQYF
>TRBV6-5|TRBJ2-3
CASSYSQRASTDTQYF
>TRBV5-6|TRBJ2-3
CASSWTSGIIDTQYF
>TRBV10-3|TRBJ2-7
CAPPNYEQYF
>TRBV5-1|TRBJ1-1
CASSSGPDTEAFF
>TRBV2|TRBJ2-1
CASSEALSSYNEQFF
>TRBV19|TRBJ1-2
CASSIAQGRGYTF
>TRBV11-2|TRBJ2-7
CASSLPAGGTYEQYF
>TRBV7-9|TRBJ2-5
CASSLAKTGRAQETQYF
>TRBV19|TRBJ2-7
CASSFRGKGEQYF
>TRBV11-2|TRBJ2-3
CASRKLGEGLADPDTQYF
>TRBV5-6|TRBJ2-7
CASSLAGDGYEQYF
>TRBV5-4|TRBJ2-2
CASRGQDLNTGELFF
>TRBV7-6|TRBJ1-1
CASSHTGPRDTEAFF
>TRBV6-9|TRBJ2-7
CASSYHLGSYEQYF
>TRBV4-2|TRBJ1-1
CASSQEFVWDKGGTEAFF
>TRBV7-9|TRBJ2-7
CASSSPGTSGNYEQYF
>TRBV10-3|TRBJ1-1
CAISESSTRAEAFF
>TRBV5-1|TRBJ2-7
CASSPGLAGYEQYF
>TRBV11-2|TRBJ2-1
CASSFQLVGVKSSYNEQFF
>TRBV6-1|TRBJ1-5
CASSEDRGYSNQPQHF
>TRBV5-1|TRBJ2-1
CASSYGLAGDNEQFF
>TRBV19|TRBJ1-1
CASSTTPEAFF
>TRBV21-1|TRBJ2-3
CASSNARRDDLSTDTQYF
>TRBV5-4|TRBJ2-7
CASSLDRGYYEQYF
>TRBV4-1|TRBJ2-1
CASSQEGQASSYNEQFF
>TRBV9|TRBJ1-3
CASSPQWDVSPGNTIYF
>TRBV9|TRBJ1-2
CASSVLGDGYTF
>TRBV15|TRBJ1-1
CATSRGWNTEAFF
>TRBV29-1|TRBJ2-1
CSGASGRNEQFF
>TRBV7-9|TRBJ2-1
CASSLLAGPTQGQFF
>TRBV9|TRBJ2-1
CASSSSGREGDEQFF